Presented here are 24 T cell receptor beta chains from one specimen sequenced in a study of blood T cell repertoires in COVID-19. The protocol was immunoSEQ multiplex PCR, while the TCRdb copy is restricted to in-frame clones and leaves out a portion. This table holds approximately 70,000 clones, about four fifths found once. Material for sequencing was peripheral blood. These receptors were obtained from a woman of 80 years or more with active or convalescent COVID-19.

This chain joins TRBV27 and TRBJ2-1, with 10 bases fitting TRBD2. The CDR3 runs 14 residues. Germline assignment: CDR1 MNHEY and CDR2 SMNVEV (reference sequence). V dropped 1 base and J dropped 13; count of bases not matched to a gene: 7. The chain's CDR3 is CASSLLSSGGEQFF. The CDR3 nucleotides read TGTGCCAGCAGTTTATTGTCCAGCGGGGGGGAACAGTTCTTC.

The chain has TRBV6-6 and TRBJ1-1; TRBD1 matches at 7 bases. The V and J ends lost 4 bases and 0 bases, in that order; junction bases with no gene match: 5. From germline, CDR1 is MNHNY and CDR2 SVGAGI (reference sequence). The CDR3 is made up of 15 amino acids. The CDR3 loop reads CASSSPGQVNTEAFF. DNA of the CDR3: TGTGCCAGCAGTTCGCCCGGACAGGTGAACACTGAAGCTTTCTTT.

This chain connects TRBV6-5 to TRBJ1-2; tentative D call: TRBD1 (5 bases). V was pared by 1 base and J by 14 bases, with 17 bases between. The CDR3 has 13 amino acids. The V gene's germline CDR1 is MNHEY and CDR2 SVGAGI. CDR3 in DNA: TGTGCCAGCAGTTACTTACTGGAAGGGGCCAAGACCTTC. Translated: CASSYLLEGAKTF.

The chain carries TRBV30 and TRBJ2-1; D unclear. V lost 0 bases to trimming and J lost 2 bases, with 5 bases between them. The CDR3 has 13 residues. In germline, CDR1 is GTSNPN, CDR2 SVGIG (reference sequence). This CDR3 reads CAWSVQTYNEQFF. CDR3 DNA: TGTGCCTGGAGTGTACAAACCTACAATGAGCAGTTCTTC. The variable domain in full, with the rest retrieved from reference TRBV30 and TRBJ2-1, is SQTIHQWPATLVQPVGSPLSLECTVEGTSNPNLYWYRQAAGRGLQLLFYSVGIGQISSEVPQNLSASRPQDRQFILSSKKLLLSDSGFYLCAWSVQTYNEQFFGPGTRLTVL.

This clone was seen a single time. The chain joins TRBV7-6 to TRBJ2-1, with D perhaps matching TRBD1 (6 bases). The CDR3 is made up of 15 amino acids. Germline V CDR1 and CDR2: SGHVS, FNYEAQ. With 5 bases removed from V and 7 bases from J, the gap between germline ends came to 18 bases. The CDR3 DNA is TGTGCCAGCAGCGCACAGGGCGGATTATTGAATGAGCAGTTCTTC. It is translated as CASSAQGGLLNEQFF. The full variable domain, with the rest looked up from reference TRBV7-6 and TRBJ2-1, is GAGVSQSPRYKVTKRGQDVALRCDPISGHVSLYWYRQALGQGPEFLTYFNYEAQQDKSGLPNDRFSAERPEGSISTLTIQRTEQRDSAMYRCASSAQGGLLNEQFFGPGTRLTVL.

CDR3 amino acids: CASSLRVGLDMAKNIQYF. Here the CDR3 DNA reads TGTGCCAGCAGCTTAAGGGTGGGGCTAGATATGGCCAAAAACATTCAGTACTTC. The chain has TRBV7-2 and TRBJ2-4, with D maybe TRBD1 (5 bases). CDR1 SGHTA and CDR2 FQGNSA come from the germline V gene. The CDR3 contains 18 residues. V lost 2 bases and J lost 1, with 18 bases in between. The full variable domain, with the rest looked up from reference TRBV7-2 and TRBJ2-4, is GAGVSQSPSNKVTEKGKDVELRCDPISGHTALYWYRQSLGQGLEFLIYFQGNSAPDKSGLPSDRFSAERTGGSVSTLTIQRTQQEDSAVYLCASSLRVGLDMAKNIQYFGAGTRLSVL.

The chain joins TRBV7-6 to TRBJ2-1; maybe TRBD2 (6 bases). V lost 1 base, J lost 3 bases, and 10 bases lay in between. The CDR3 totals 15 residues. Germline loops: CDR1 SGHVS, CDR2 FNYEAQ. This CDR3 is CASSLGAGLYNEQFF. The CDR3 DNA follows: TGTGCCAGCAGCTTAGGTGCGGGGCTCTACAATGAGCAGTTCTTC.

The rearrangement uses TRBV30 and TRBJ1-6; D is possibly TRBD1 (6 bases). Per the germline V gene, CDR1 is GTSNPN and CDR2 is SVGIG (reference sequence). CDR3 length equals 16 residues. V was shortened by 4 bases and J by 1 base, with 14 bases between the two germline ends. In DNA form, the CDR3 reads TGTGCCTGGACCAAAGCAGGGGCTTCCTATAATTCACCCCTCCACTTT. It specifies CAWTKAGASYNSPLHF.

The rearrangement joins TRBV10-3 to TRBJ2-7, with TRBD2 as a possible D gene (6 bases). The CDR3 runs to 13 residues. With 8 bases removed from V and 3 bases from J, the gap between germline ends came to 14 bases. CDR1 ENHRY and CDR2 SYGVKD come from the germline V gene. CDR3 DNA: TGTGCCATCTCGGGACTCGGGGGCTACGAGCAGTACTTC. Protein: CAISGLGGYEQYF.

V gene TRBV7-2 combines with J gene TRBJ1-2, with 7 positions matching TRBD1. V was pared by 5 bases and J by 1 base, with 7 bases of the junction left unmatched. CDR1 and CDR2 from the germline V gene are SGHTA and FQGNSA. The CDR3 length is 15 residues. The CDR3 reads CASSLRQGVNYGYTF. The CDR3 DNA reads TGTGCCAGCAGCCTTAGACAGGGAGTTAACTATGGCTACACCTTC.

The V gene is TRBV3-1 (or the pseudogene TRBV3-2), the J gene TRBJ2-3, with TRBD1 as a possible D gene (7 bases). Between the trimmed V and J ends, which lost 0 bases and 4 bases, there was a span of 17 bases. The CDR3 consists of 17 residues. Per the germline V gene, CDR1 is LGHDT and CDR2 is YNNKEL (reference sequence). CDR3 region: CASSQDGGGGRADTQYF. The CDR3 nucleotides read TGTGCCAGCAGCCAAGATGGTGGAGGGGGCCGGGCAGATACGCAGTATTTT.

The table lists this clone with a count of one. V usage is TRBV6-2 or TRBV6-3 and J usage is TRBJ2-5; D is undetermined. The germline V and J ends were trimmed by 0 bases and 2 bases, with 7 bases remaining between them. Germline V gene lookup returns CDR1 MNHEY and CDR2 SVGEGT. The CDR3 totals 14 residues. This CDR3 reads CASSYSGAQETQYF. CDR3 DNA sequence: TGTGCCAGCAGTTACTCAGGAGCACAAGAGACCCAGTACTTC.

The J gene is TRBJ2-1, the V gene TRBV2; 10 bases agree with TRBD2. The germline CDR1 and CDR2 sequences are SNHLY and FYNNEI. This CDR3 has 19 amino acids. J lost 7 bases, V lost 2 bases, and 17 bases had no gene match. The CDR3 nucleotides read TGTGCCAGCAGTGAACAAGCTCCAGCGGGAGGGGGAAAACGGAATGAGCAGTTCTTC. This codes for CASSEQAPAGGGKRNEQFF. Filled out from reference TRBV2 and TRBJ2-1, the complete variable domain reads EPEVTQTPSHQVTQMGQEVILRCVPISNHLYFYWYRQILGQKVEFLVSFYNNEISEKSEIFDDQFSVERPDGSNFTLKIRSTKLEDSAMYFCASSEQAPAGGGKRNEQFFGPGTRLTVL.

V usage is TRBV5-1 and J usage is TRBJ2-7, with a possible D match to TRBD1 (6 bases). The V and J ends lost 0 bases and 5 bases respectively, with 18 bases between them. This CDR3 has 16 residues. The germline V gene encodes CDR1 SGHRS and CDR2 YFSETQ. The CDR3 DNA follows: TGCGCCAGCAGCTTGGACCCCCGAGGGGGTTCGAACGAGCAGTACTTC. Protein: CASSLDPRGGSNEQYF.

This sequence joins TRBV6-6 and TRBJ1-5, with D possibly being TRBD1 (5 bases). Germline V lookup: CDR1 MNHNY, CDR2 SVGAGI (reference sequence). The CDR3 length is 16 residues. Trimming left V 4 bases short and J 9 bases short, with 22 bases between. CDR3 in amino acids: CASSFGGSARDGPQHF. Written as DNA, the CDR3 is TGTGCCAGCAGTTTCGGGGGTTCTGCTCGCGATGGGCCCCAGCATTTT.

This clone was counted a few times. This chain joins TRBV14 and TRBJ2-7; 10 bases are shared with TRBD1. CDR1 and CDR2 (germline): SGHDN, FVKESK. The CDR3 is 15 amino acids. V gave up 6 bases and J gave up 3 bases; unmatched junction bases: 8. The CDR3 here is CASRETGQGGYEQYF. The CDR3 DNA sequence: TGTGCCAGCAGGGAGACCGGACAGGGGGGCTACGAGCAGTACTTC.

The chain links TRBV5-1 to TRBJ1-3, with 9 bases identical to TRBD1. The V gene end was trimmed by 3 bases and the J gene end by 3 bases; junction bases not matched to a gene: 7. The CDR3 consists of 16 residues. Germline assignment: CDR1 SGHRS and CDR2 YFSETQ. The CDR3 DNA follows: TGCGCCAGCAGCTCGGGGACAGGGCTGAGTGGAAACACCATATATTTT. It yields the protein CASSSGTGLSGNTIYF.

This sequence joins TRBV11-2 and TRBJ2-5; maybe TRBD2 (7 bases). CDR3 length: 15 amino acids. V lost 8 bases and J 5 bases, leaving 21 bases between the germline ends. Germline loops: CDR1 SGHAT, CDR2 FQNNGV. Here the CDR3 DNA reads TGTGCCAGCTCCTGGGGCCCAGGGGAGGGGGAGACCCAGTACTTC. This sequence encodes CASSWGPGEGETQYF.

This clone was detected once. Written as DNA, the CDR3 is TGTGCCAGCAGGGGGGGGACTAGGCCAGATACGCAGTATTTT. It codes for CASRGGTRPDTQYF. The rearrangement joins TRBV7-9 to TRBJ2-3; 8 nucleotides agree with TRBD2. The trim removed 6 bases at V and 4 bases at J, leaving 6 bases unmatched. The germline V gene encodes CDR1 SEHNR and CDR2 FQNEAQ (reference sequence). The length of the CDR3 is 14 residues.

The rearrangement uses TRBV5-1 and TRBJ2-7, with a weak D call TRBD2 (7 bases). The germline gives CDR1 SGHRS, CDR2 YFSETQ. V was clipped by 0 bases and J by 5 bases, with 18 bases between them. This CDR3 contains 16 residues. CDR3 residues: CASSLGGSGGQNEQYF. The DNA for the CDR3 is TGCGCCAGCAGCTTGGGGGGCTCGGGGGGCCAAAACGAGCAGTACTTC. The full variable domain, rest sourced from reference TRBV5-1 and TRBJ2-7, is KAGVTQTPRYLIKTRGQQVTLSCSPISGHRSVSWYQQTPGQGLQFLFEYFSETQRNKGNFPGRFSGRQFSNSRSEMNVSTLELGDSALYLCASSLGGSGGQNEQYFGPGTRLTVT.

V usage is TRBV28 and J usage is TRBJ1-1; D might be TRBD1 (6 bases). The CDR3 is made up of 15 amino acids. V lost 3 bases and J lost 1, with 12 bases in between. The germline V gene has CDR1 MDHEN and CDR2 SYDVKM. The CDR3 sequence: CASSLYRTENTEAFF. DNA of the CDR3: TGTGCCAGCAGTTTGTATAGGACAGAGAACACTGAAGCTTTCTTT. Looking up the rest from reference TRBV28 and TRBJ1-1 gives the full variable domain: DVKVTQSSRYLVKRTGEKVFLECVQDMDHENMFWYRQDPGLGLRLIYFSYDVKMKEKGDIPEGYSVSREKKERFSLILESASTNQTSMYLCASSLYRTENTEAFFGQGTRLTVV.

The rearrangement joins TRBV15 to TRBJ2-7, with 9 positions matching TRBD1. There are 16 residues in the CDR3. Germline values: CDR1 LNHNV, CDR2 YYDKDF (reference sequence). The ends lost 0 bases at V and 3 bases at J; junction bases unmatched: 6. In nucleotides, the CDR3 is TGTGCCACCAGCAGAGATCAGGGGACAGGGTACTACGAGCAGTACTTC. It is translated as CATSRDQGTGYYEQYF.

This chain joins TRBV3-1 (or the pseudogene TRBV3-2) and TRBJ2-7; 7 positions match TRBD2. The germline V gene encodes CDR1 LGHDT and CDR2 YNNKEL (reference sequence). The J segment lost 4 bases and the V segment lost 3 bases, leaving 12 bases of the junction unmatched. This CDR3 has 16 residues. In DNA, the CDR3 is TGTGCCAGCAGCCATCGGGGGGTGTTGGGGTCTTACGAGCAGTACTTC. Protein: CASSHRGVLGSYEQYF.

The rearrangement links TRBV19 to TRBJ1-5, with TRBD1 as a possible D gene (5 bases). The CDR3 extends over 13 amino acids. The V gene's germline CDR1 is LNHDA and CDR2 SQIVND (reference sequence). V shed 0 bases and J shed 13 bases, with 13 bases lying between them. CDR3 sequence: CASSIDSWTSQHF. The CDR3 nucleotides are TGTGCCAGTAGTATAGACTCATGGACATCACAGCATTTT.